A single sample gave rise to the 26 T cell receptor beta chains below, sequenced in a study of PD-L1 blockade in urothelial cancer. Generated by immunoSEQ multiplex PCR, the TCRdb table keeps only in-frame clones and is missing some. The sample holds approximately 100,000 clones, approximately 85% seen once. The material was PBMCs, obtained around atezolizumab (anti-PD-L1) treatment. Source of these receptors: a man aged 45-65 years with urothelial cancer.

The chain links TRBV30 to TRBJ1-1; D uncertain. There are 11 residues in the CDR3. Germline lookup yields CDR1 GTSNPN and CDR2 SVGIG (reference sequence). The ends were cut back, 5 bases at V and 7 bases at J, with 11 bases in the middle. CDR3 bases: TGTGCCTGGGACTGGGGAGGTGAAGCTTTCTTT. Protein product: CAWDWGGEAFF.

V usage is TRBV19 and J usage is TRBJ1-2; D possibly corresponds to TRBD1 (5 bases). V was clipped by 4 bases and J by 1 base, with 16 bases between them. The CDR3 loop spans 16 amino acids. Germline V gene lookup returns CDR1 LNHDA and CDR2 SQIVND (reference sequence). The CDR3 region has the DNA TGTGCCAGTAGTACGGGGGGATACAGTGATAACTATGGCTACACCTTC. It yields the protein CASSTGGYSDNYGYTF.

On this clone: At one end the junction does not follow the germline gene, possibly because of a read error. The chain joins TRBV27 to TRBJ1-1; 7 bases line up with TRBD1. CDR1 MNHEY and CDR2 SMNVEV come from the germline V gene (reference sequence). CDR3 length equals 15 residues. CDR3 sequence: CASSPLSAEDRKGAF. The DNA for the CDR3 is TGTGCCAGCAGTCCCCTGTCCGCTGAGGACAGGAAGGGAGCTTTT.

The gene calls are TRBV15 and TRBJ2-7; a possible D gene is TRBD1 (6 bases). From germline, CDR1 is LNHNV and CDR2 YYDKDF (reference sequence). Trimming shortened V by 0 bases and J by 3 bases, and 12 bases separated the two germline ends. The CDR3 runs to 15 residues. The chain's CDR3 is CATSREIQGGYEQYF. The CDR3 bases are TGTGCCACCAGCAGAGAAATACAAGGGGGCTACGAGCAGTACTTC. The full variable domain, completed using reference TRBV15 and TRBJ2-7, is DAMVIQNPRYQVTQFGKPVTLSCSQTLNHNVMYWYQQKSSQAPKLLFHYYDKDFNNEADTPDNFQSRRPNTSFCFLDIRSPGLGDTAMYLCATSREIQGGYEQYFGPGTRLTVT.

The chain recombines TRBV6-6 with TRBJ2-7; 7 nucleotides match TRBD1. Germline V gene sequence: CDR1 MNHNY, CDR2 SVGAGI (reference sequence). The CDR3 has 15 residues. Unmatched junction bases numbered 8, after V lost 5 bases and J lost 1 base. DNA of the CDR3: TGTGCCAGCAGTGCGAAGGGACAGACTTCCTACGAGCAGTACTTC. Protein product: CASSAKGQTSYEQYF.

The chain recombines TRBV7-6 with TRBJ2-1; 9 positions agree with TRBD1. V shed 4 bases and J 5 bases; nucleotides not matched to a gene: 15. CDR1 and CDR2 from the germline V gene are SGHVS and FNYEAQ. The CDR3 loop spans 18 amino acids. CDR3 bases: TGTGCCAGCAGCTATGTATTAGGAGGGGACAGGGTCAACAATGAGCAGTTCTTC. Protein product: CASSYVLGGDRVNNEQFF. The full variable domain, its missing parts supplied by reference TRBV7-6 and TRBJ2-1, is GAGVSQSPRYKVTKRGQDVALRCDPISGHVSLYWYRQALGQGPEFLTYFNYEAQQDKSGLPNDRFSAERPEGSISTLTIQRTEQRDSAMYRCASSYVLGGDRVNNEQFFGPGTRLTVL.

The V call is TRBV14, the J call TRBJ2-1; 9 nucleotides align to TRBD2. Looked up from germline, CDR1 is SGHDN and CDR2 is FVKESK. V trimming: 2 bases; J trimming: 8 bases; junction bases outside the gene matches: 7. The CDR3 is 15 amino acids. CDR3 residues: CASSQSSGAWDEQFF. The CDR3 nucleotides read TGTGCCAGCAGCCAATCTAGCGGGGCTTGGGATGAGCAGTTCTTC.

The chain carries TRBV6-5 and TRBJ2-7; TRBD2 might be the D (5 bases). In germline, CDR1 is MNHEY, CDR2 SVGAGI. Trimming stripped 0 bases from V and 3 bases from J, with 6 bases between. This CDR3 is built from 13 residues. CDR3 protein: CASSYSTSYEQYF. CDR3 sequence (DNA): TGTGCCAGCAGTTACTCTACTAGCTACGAGCAGTACTTC.

This rearrangement joins TRBV19 to TRBJ2-7; D may be TRBD1 (5 bases). CDR1 and CDR2 from the germline V gene are LNHDA and SQIVND (reference sequence). V gave up 2 bases and J gave up 7 bases, with 21 bases separating them. The CDR3 totals 16 residues. The CDR3: CASSIRGTGRSGEQYF. CDR3 nucleotides: TGTGCCAGTAGTATAAGGGGAACAGGAAGGTCGGGTGAGCAGTACTTC.

The chain has TRBV5-4 and TRBJ1-4, with D possibly TRBD1 on 5 matching bases. Trimming left V 4 bases short and J 8 bases short, with 12 bases between. The germline gives CDR1 SGHNT, CDR2 YYREEE (reference sequence). The CDR3 runs to 13 residues. DNA for the CDR3: TGTGCCAGCAGCCTCGGGGGGACGGAAAAACTGTTTTTT. It specifies CASSLGGTEKLFF.

This chain connects TRBV27 to TRBJ1-1, with a tentative D call TRBD1 (5 bases). Trimming took 9 bases from V and 0 from J, leaving 14 bases between them. The CDR3 has 14 amino acids. The germline V gene encodes CDR1 MNHEY and CDR2 SMNVEV (reference sequence). CDR3 DNA: TGTGCCAGTAGGGGACTTGGTATGAACACTGAAGCTTTCTTT. Translated: CASRGLGMNTEAFF.

The genes are TRBV30 and TRBJ2-1; 10 bases are shared with TRBD2. Germline CDR1 and CDR2: GTSNPN and SVGIG (reference sequence). Trimming at V came to 3 bases and at J to 4 bases, leaving 15 bases not matched to a gene. The CDR3 is made up of 18 amino acids. CDR3 nucleotides: TGTGCCTGGAGGAAAAAAACTCCGGGACTAGCGAGATACAATGAGCAGTTCTTC. Its translation is CAWRKKTPGLARYNEQFF. The entire variable domain, with the rest obtained from reference TRBV30 and TRBJ2-1, is as follows: SQTIHQWPATLVQPVGSPLSLECTVEGTSNPNLYWYRQAAGRGLQLLFYSVGIGQISSEVPQNLSASRPQDRQFILSSKKLLLSDSGFYLCAWRKKTPGLARYNEQFFGPGTRLTVL.

V gene TRBV6-1 combines with J gene TRBJ2-7; D gene unclear. The CDR3 extends over 11 amino acids. Germline CDR1 MNHNS, CDR2 SASEGT. Trimming took off 2 bases at V and 6 bases at J, with 5 bases between the two ends. The CDR3 here is CASSEPVEQYF. CDR3 nucleotide sequence: TGTGCCAGCAGTGAACCGGTCGAGCAGTACTTC.

This clone was recorded only once. The V gene is TRBV9, the J gene TRBJ1-5; perhaps TRBD1 as D (6 bases). With 3 bases removed from V and 0 bases from J, the gap between germline ends came to 10 bases. CDR1 is SGDLS and CDR2 is YYNGEE in the germline V gene. The CDR3 sequence is 15 residues long. CDR3 region: CASSAGDTSNQPQHF. CDR3 nucleotides: TGTGCCAGCAGCGCAGGGGACACTAGCAATCAGCCCCAGCATTTT.

This sequence joins TRBV5-1 and TRBJ1-1; D is uncertain. Looked up from germline, CDR1 is SGHRS and CDR2 is YFSETQ. V lost 0 bases, J lost 5 bases, and 14 bases lay in between. CDR3 length: 15 amino acids. CDR3 loop: CASSLARQSPTEAFF. The CDR3 DNA reads as TGCGCCAGCAGCTTGGCCCGTCAAAGCCCGACTGAAGCTTTCTTT.

This sequence joins TRBV6-5 and TRBJ2-2; 8 nucleotides agree with TRBD2. CDR3 length: 15 residues. With 6 bases clipped from V and 7 bases from J, the junction kept 10 bases outside the gene matches. Germline CDR1 reads MNHEY; CDR2 reads SVGAGI. The CDR3 nucleotides are TGTGCCAGCAGCACCTTCCGGGAGGGGCGCGGGGAGCTGTTTTTT. Its translation is CASSTFREGRGELFF.

The chain employs TRBV28 and TRBJ1-1; D remains unclear. Between the trimmed V and J ends, which lost 7 bases and 3 bases, there was a span of 6 bases. The CDR3 contains 11 residues. Germline V lookup: CDR1 MDHEN, CDR2 SYDVKM. This CDR3 is CASIVYTEAFF. The CDR3 DNA sequence: TGTGCCAGCATCGTGTACACTGAAGCTTTCTTT.

The chain is built from TRBV28 and TRBJ1-1, with 9 positions matching TRBD1. Germline V CDR1 and CDR2: MDHEN, SYDVKM. V shed 5 bases, J shed 1 base, and the junction held 5 bases outside the gene matches. The CDR3 consists of 15 residues. As DNA, the CDR3 is TGTGCCAGCAGTAGGACAGGGGTTCAGAACACTGAAGCTTTCTTT. Amino acid sequence: CASSRTGVQNTEAFF.

The chain carries TRBV2 and TRBJ2-3; possible D gene TRBD2, 5 bases. Germline lookup yields CDR1 SNHLY and CDR2 FYNNEI. This CDR3 has 13 amino acids. The V end was cut by 4 bases, the J end by 5 bases, with 10 bases between. CDR3 amino acids: CASSGLAGDTQYF. The DNA for the CDR3 is TGTGCCAGCAGTGGTTTGGCGGGAGATACGCAGTATTTT. Together with reference TRBV2 and TRBJ2-3, the CDR3 gives the full variable domain: EPEVTQTPSHQVTQMGQEVILRCVPISNHLYFYWYRQILGQKVEFLVSFYNNEISEKSEIFDDQFSVERPDGSNFTLKIRSTKLEDSAMYFCASSGLAGDTQYFGPGTRLTVL.

The genes are TRBV11-2 and TRBJ2-7, with 8 nucleotides matching TRBD1. Germline V CDR1 and CDR2: SGHAT, FQNNGV. With V trimmed by 5 bases and J by 2 bases, 8 bases remained unmatched. The CDR3 covers 15 residues. CDR3 nucleotide sequence: TGTGCCAGCAGCCGGGGGACAGGCGGCGCCTACGAGCAGTACTTC. Translation gives CASSRGTGGAYEQYF.

The gene calls are TRBV5-6 and TRBJ2-5, with D possibly being TRBD1 (5 bases). This CDR3 contains 13 residues. Trimming pared 0 bases from V and 3 bases from J, leaving 6 bases between. CDR1 is SGHDT, CDR2 YYEEEE, per germline. CDR3 DNA sequence: TGTGCCAGCAGCTTGGGACAGAAAGAGACCCAGTACTTC. It yields the protein CASSLGQKETQYF.

The J gene is TRBJ2-7, the V gene TRBV4-2, with 13 bases aligning to TRBD2. Unmatched junction bases numbered 5, after V lost 1 base and J lost 2 bases. Germline CDR1 and CDR2: LGHNA and YNFKEQ. This CDR3 spans 17 amino acids. In nucleotides, the CDR3 is TGTGCCAGCAGCCAAGGGACTAGCGGGAGTACGGCCTACGAGCAGTACTTC. This gives the protein CASSQGTSGSTAYEQYF.

The chain combines TRBV4-1 with TRBJ2-2; weak D call: TRBD1 (6 bases). Per germline, CDR1 MGHRA and CDR2 YSYEKL. CDR3 length equals 14 residues. V lost 4 bases to trimming and J lost 8 bases, with 14 bases between them. CDR3 DNA sequence: TGCGCCAGCAGCCCAACAGGGATTCAGGGGGAGCTGTTTTTT. Residues: CASSPTGIQGELFF.

The chain carries TRBV15 and TRBJ2-1; perhaps TRBD1 as D (6 bases). This CDR3 is 15 amino acids long. Germline V gene sequence: CDR1 LNHNV, CDR2 YYDKDF (reference sequence). V lost 0 bases, J lost 5 bases, and 11 bases lay in between. The CDR3 spells CATSREQGYNNEQFF. Written as DNA, the CDR3 is TGTGCCACCAGCAGAGAACAGGGATACAACAATGAGCAGTTCTTC.

The chain is built from TRBV19 and TRBJ2-1, with 11 bases lining up with TRBD2. Per germline, CDR1 LNHDA and CDR2 SQIVND (reference sequence). The V gene end was trimmed by 3 bases and the J gene end by 0 bases; junction bases not matched to a gene: 16. The CDR3 is made up of 21 amino acids. This CDR3 is CASSIKVLGLAARSSYNEQFF. CDR3 sequence (DNA): TGTGCCAGTAGTATTAAGGTTTTGGGACTAGCGGCTCGAAGCTCCTACAATGAGCAGTTCTTC.

In DNA form, the CDR3 reads TGCGCCAGCAGCCGATTCACAGGGACAAAGTTCAACACTGAAGCTTTCTTT. It yields the protein CASSRFTGTKFNTEAFF. The chain is built from TRBV4-1 and TRBJ1-1; a weak D match, TRBD1 (6 bases). CDR3 length: 17 residues. The germline V and J ends were trimmed by 4 bases and 2 bases, with 20 bases remaining between them. Germline V gives CDR1 MGHRA, CDR2 YSYEKL.